These 27 T cell receptor beta chains originate from one sample sequenced in a study of cytomegalovirus exposure and HLA in healthy donors. PCR employed 60 Vbeta and 13 Jbeta primers. TCRdb's table, derived via immunoSEQ multiplex PCR, lists solely in-frame clones and lacks some. The table counts 60,000 to 70,000 clones; more than 5% lies in the top ten. What was sequenced was PBMCs. The receptors originated from a young man in good health and CMV-seropositive.

The chain uses TRBV5-4 and TRBJ2-1, with a possible D match to TRBD2 (5 bases). The CDR3 is 15 amino acids. Germline CDR1 SGHNT, CDR2 YYREEE (reference sequence). Trimming pared 1 base from V and 5 bases from J, leaving 13 bases between. The CDR3: CASSLLAFQNNEQFF. The DNA of the CDR3 is TGTGCCAGCAGCTTGCTAGCTTTCCAAAACAATGAGCAGTTCTTC.

V usage is TRBV5-1 and J usage is TRBJ2-7; tentatively, D is TRBD1 (7 bases). V was clipped by 4 bases and J by 2 bases, with 16 bases between them. The CDR3 totals 15 residues. The germline V gene encodes CDR1 SGHRS and CDR2 YFSETQ. The CDR3 loop is CASSPQGGPAYEQYF. The DNA of the CDR3 is TGCGCCAGCAGCCCCCAGGGGGGCCCTGCCTACGAGCAGTACTTC.

V is TRBV14 and J is TRBJ2-7, with 7 bases lining up with TRBD1. This CDR3 has 15 amino acids. From germline, CDR1 is SGHDN and CDR2 FVKESK. V dropped 3 bases and J dropped 3; count of bases not matched to a gene: 8. The CDR3 reads CASSQFADRVYEQYF. CDR3 DNA: TGTGCCAGCAGCCAGTTCGCAGACAGGGTCTACGAGCAGTACTTC.

The CDR3 here is CASSVTSGRNTGELFF. DNA of the CDR3: TGTGCCAGCAGCGTGACTAGCGGGAGGAACACCGGGGAGCTGTTTTTT. The V gene is TRBV9, the J gene TRBJ2-2; 12 positions match TRBD2. Germline V CDR1 and CDR2: SGDLS, YYNGEE. The trim removed 2 bases at V and 1 base at J, leaving 0 bases unmatched. The CDR3 has 16 residues.

The genes are TRBV5-4 and TRBJ2-3, with a possible D match to TRBD2 (6 bases). V was shortened by 0 bases and J by 3 bases, with 14 bases between the two germline ends. The CDR3 is made up of 16 amino acids. CDR1 is SGHNT and CDR2 is YYREEE in the germline V gene (reference sequence). CDR3 nucleotides: TGTGCCAGCAGCTTGGCGGCGGCGGGAAGGACAGATACGCAGTATTTT. It specifies CASSLAAAGRTDTQYF.

The rearrangement uses TRBV9 and TRBJ2-2; TRBD2 is a possible D gene (5 bases). V shed 0 bases and J shed 3 bases, with 12 bases lying between them. Germline CDR1 and CDR2: SGDLS and YYNGEE. The CDR3 spans 16 residues. CDR3 nucleotide sequence: TGTGCCAGCAGCGTAGGGCGAGGGCGGTACACCGGGGAGCTGTTTTTT. Translation: CASSVGRGRYTGELFF.

The rearrangement joins TRBV9 to TRBJ2-3, with TRBD2 as a possible D gene (5 bases). Trimming left V 3 bases short and J 1 base short, with 9 bases between. The length of the CDR3 is 14 residues. Germline lookup yields CDR1 SGDLS and CDR2 YYNGEE. CDR3 region: CASSARTGTDTQYF. The CDR3 region has the DNA TGTGCCAGCAGCGCCCGGACTGGCACAGATACGCAGTATTTT.

The DNA of the CDR3 is TGTGCCAGCAGCTTAGAACAGAACACTGAAGCTTTCTTT. Residues: CASSLEQNTEAFF. The rearrangement links TRBV7-2 to TRBJ1-1; D not resolved. Per germline, CDR1 SGHTA and CDR2 FQGNSA. The ends were cut back, 1 base at V and 1 base at J, with 4 bases in the middle. The CDR3 runs to 13 residues.

This chain uses TRBV11-3 with TRBJ2-5; 7 positions match TRBD1. The J call could be wrong; TRBJ2-7 is a better fit for the DNA end. CDR1 and CDR2 from the germline V gene are SGHNT and YENEEA. This CDR3 has 15 amino acids. CDR3 DNA sequence: TGTGCCAGCAGCAAAGGGACAGTTTTATCCTACGAGCAGTACTTC. Amino acids: CASSKGTVLSYEQYF.

This chain connects TRBV5-6 to TRBJ2-7; D call uncertain. V lost 4 bases to trimming and J lost 2 bases, with 16 bases between them. The CDR3 runs 15 residues. CDR1 is SGHDT and CDR2 is YYEEEE in the germline V gene. CDR3 sequence: CASSPFYMSAYEQYF. In DNA form, the CDR3 reads TGTGCCAGCAGCCCCTTTTACATGAGCGCCTACGAGCAGTACTTC. The entire variable domain, with the rest obtained from reference TRBV5-6 and TRBJ2-7, is as follows: DAGVTQSPTHLIKTRGQQVTLRCSPKSGHDTVSWYQQALGQGPQFIFQYYEEEERQRGNFPDRFSGHQFPNYSSELNVNALLLGDSALYLCASSPFYMSAYEQYFGPGTRLTVT.

About this clone: At one of its ends the junction is not consistent with the germline gene, which may arise from a read error. The chain has TRBV10-1 and TRBJ2-2, with 8 bases lining up with TRBD2. The V gene's germline CDR1 is WNHNN and CDR2 SYGVQD (reference sequence). This CDR3 is 15 amino acids long. The CDR3 coding sequence is TGCGCCAGCAGTGAAAAACTAGCGGCCACCGGGGAGCTGGTTTTT. As protein: CASSEKLAATGELVF.

The rearrangement joins TRBV18 to TRBJ2-7; 9 nucleotides match TRBD1. V shed 8 bases, J shed 2 bases, and the junction held 4 bases outside the gene matches. This CDR3 spans 13 amino acids. The germline gives CDR1 KGHSH, CDR2 LQKENI. CDR3: CASTGQGPYEQYF. The CDR3 DNA follows: TGTGCCAGCACGGGACAGGGCCCCTACGAGCAGTACTTC.

The chain combines TRBV5-1 with TRBJ2-6; no clear D gene. The germline CDR1 and CDR2 sequences are SGHRS and YFSETQ. With 4 bases removed from V and 0 bases from J, the gap between germline ends came to 11 bases. The CDR3 spans 16 residues. Written as DNA, the CDR3 is TGCGCCAGCAGCCCCCCCGGAGCCTCTGGGGCCAACGTCCTGACTTTC. The encoded protein is CASSPPGASGANVLTF.

The chain is built from TRBV7-9 and TRBJ2-7; 8 bases map to TRBD1. Germline CDR1 reads SEHNR; CDR2 reads FQNEAQ (reference sequence). J gave up 3 bases and V 1 base, and 2 bases lay outside the gene matches. This CDR3 is 14 amino acids long. The CDR3 loop is CASSLVGQGYEQYF. CDR3 DNA sequence: TGTGCCAGCAGCTTAGTAGGACAGGGCTACGAGCAGTACTTC.

The V and J genes are TRBV7-2 and TRBJ2-7; 12 bases align to TRBD2. Trimming at V came to 5 bases and at J to 3 bases, leaving 8 bases not matched to a gene. Germline assignment: CDR1 SGHTA and CDR2 FQGNSA. The CDR3 has 16 residues. CDR3 region: CASSMTSGGLSYEQYF. CDR3 DNA: TGTGCCAGCAGCATGACTAGCGGGGGCCTTAGCTACGAGCAGTACTTC.

V and J are TRBV28 and TRBJ2-7; tentatively, D is TRBD1 (7 bases). Germline V gives CDR1 MDHEN, CDR2 SYDVKM. Trimming took off 7 bases at V and 5 bases at J, with 15 bases between the two ends. This CDR3 comprises 13 residues. The CDR3 DNA follows: TGTGCCAGCAATCGACAGGGACTGGACGAGCAGTACTTC. Amino acid sequence: CASNRQGLDEQYF.

The V call is TRBV30, the J call TRBJ2-7; tentative D call: TRBD2 (5 bases). The V gene lost 5 bases and the J gene lost 0 bases, with 11 bases spanning the gap. CDR1 is GTSNPN, CDR2 SVGIG, per germline (reference sequence). CDR3 length equals 13 residues. The CDR3: CAWDRTPSYEQYF. As DNA, the CDR3 is TGTGCCTGGGACCGGACTCCCTCCTACGAGCAGTACTTC.

The V gene is TRBV6-1, the J gene TRBJ1-2; TRBD1 matches 7 bases. With V trimmed by 5 bases and J by 6 bases, 12 bases remained unmatched. The CDR3 contains 15 residues. CDR1 MNHNS and CDR2 SASEGT come from the germline V gene. In nucleotides, the CDR3 is TGTGCCAGCAGTAGACCAGACAGGGTCGGAAATGGCTACACCTTC. This codes for CASSRPDRVGNGYTF.

The chain carries TRBV30 and TRBJ2-7; D remains unclear. Germline CDR1 GTSNPN, CDR2 SVGIG (reference sequence). V was cut by 3 bases and J by 9 bases, with 15 bases left in between. The CDR3 length is 12 residues. The CDR3 nucleotides are TGTGCCTGGAGCAGGTCTCGCATAGGGCAGTACTTC. It yields the protein CAWSRSRIGQYF.

The rearrangement links TRBV29-1 to TRBJ1-2; 9 nucleotides match TRBD1. The V and J ends lost 7 bases and 7 bases, in that order; junction bases with no gene match: 16. The CDR3 covers 15 residues. CDR1 and CDR2 (germline): SQVTM, ANQGSEA. CDR3: CSAGEVGTGLSGYTF. The CDR3 DNA sequence: TGCAGCGCCGGGGAGGTTGGGACAGGGTTGTCTGGCTACACCTTC.

This chain joins TRBV5-1 and TRBJ2-1; 11 positions match TRBD2. CDR1 is SGHRS, CDR2 YFSETQ, per germline. Unmatched junction bases numbered 9, after V lost 4 bases and J lost 6 bases. This CDR3 has 16 amino acids. CDR3 in DNA: TGCGCCAGCAGCGAAACTAGCGGGAGCGGAGGCAATGAGCAGTTCTTC. Translation: CASSETSGSGGNEQFF.

This rearrangement joins TRBV15 to TRBJ2-1; 10 bases map to TRBD2. Losses at the gene ends were 1 base for V and 7 bases for J; bases not matched to a gene: 4. In germline, CDR1 is LNHNV, CDR2 YYDKDF (reference sequence). The CDR3 loop spans 15 amino acids. The CDR3: CATSRASGGRNEQFF. The CDR3 region has the DNA TGTGCCACCAGCAGAGCTAGCGGGGGTAGGAATGAGCAGTTCTTC.

The V and J genes are TRBV7-2 and TRBJ2-2; TRBD1 might be the D (5 bases). V was cut by 5 bases and J by 1 base, with 14 bases left in between. Germline loops: CDR1 SGHTA, CDR2 FQGNSA. The length of the CDR3 is 16 residues. The CDR3 reads CASSTTTAMNTGELFF. The CDR3 DNA sequence: TGTGCCAGCAGCACCACGACAGCGATGAACACCGGGGAGCTGTTTTTT.

The genes are TRBV9 and TRBJ1-2; possible D gene TRBD1, 5 bases. V lost 3 bases to trimming and J lost 4 bases, with 13 bases between them. This CDR3 is 14 amino acids long. The germline V gene has CDR1 SGDLS and CDR2 YYNGEE. CDR3 amino acids: CASSARLTGYGYTF. The CDR3 DNA is TGTGCCAGCAGCGCACGGTTAACAGGCTATGGCTACACCTTC.

The chain carries TRBV4-1 and TRBJ2-7; TRBD1 aligns across 7 bases. There are 13 residues in the CDR3. V gave up 3 bases and J gave up 6 bases; unmatched junction bases: 5. Germline V CDR1 and CDR2: MGHRA, YSYEKL. DNA of the CDR3: TGCGCCAGCAGCCACGGAAACAGGGGCGAGCAGTACTTC. This sequence encodes CASSHGNRGEQYF.

V usage is TRBV6-1 and J usage is TRBJ2-1, with 9 bases fitting TRBD2. Germline V lookup: CDR1 MNHNS, CDR2 SASEGT. The CDR3 consists of 15 residues. V lost 6 bases, J lost 4 bases, and 7 bases stayed unmatched. The CDR3 bases are TGTGCCAGCAGGAAAGCGGGGGGACAATACAATGAGCAGTTCTTC. Its protein product is CASRKAGGQYNEQFF.

V usage is TRBV29-1 and J usage is TRBJ2-1, with 10 positions matching TRBD2. Germline V gives CDR1 SQVTM, CDR2 ANQGSEA. J lost 1 base, V lost 7 bases, and 10 bases had no gene match. The CDR3 contains 16 residues. CDR3 in amino acids: CSGWGASGSSYNEQFF. The CDR3 region has the DNA TGCAGCGGATGGGGGGCTAGCGGGAGTTCCTACAATGAGCAGTTCTTC.